This T cell receptor beta chain came from a study of OX40 agonist ivuxolimab in advanced cancers. Germline V gene lookup returns CDR1 MGHDK and CDR2 SYGVNS. The trim removed 6 bases at V and 4 bases at J, leaving 12 bases unmatched. The CDR3 spans 16 residues. Assay used: immunoSEQ multiplex PCR; TCRdb lists only in-frame clones, some missing. The sample includes about 42,000 clones, 82% of them seen just once. The receptor comes from an adult with an advanced solid tumor such as melanoma, head and neck, liver or kidney cancer. The sample consisted of CD4+ or CD8+ T cells sorted from blood, taken in a trial of the OX40 agonist ivuxolimab. The chain links TRBV25-1 to TRBJ1-2; 9 bases map to TRBD1. CDR3 sequence reads: CASRGGQGEGFYGYTF. The CDR3 coding sequence is TGTGCCAGCAGGGGGGGACAGGGTGAGGGCTTCTATGGCTACACCTTC.